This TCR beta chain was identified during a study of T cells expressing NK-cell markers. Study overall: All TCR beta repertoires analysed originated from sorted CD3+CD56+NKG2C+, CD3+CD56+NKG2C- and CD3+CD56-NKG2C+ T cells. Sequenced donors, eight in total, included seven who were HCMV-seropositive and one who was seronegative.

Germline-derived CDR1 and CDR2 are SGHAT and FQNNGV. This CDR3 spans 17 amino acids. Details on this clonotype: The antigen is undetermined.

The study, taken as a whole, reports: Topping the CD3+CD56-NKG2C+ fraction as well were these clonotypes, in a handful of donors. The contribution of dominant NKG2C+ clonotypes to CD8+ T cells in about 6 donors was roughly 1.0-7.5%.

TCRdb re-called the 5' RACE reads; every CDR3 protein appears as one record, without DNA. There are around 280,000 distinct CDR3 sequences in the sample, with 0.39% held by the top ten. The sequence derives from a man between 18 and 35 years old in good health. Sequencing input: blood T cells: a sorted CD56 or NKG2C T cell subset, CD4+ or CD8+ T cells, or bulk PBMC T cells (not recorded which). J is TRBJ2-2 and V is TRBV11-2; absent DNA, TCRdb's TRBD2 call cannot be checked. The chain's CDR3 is CASSLGPAGVLTGELFF.